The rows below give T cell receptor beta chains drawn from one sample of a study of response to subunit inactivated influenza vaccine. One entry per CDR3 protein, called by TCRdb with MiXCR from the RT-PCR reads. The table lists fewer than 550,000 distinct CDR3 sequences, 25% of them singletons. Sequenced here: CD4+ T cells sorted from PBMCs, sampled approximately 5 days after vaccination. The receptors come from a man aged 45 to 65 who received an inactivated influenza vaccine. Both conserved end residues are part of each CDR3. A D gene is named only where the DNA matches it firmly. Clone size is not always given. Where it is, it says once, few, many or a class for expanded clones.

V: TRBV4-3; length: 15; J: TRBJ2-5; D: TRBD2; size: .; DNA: TGCGCCAGCAGCCAAGAGCTAGCGGGGCTAGAGACCCAGTACTTC; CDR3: CASSQELAGLETQYF
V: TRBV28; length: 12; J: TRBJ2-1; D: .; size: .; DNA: TGTGCCAGCAGTTTTCCGTCCGGAAGTAGGCTCTTC; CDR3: CASSFPSGSRLF
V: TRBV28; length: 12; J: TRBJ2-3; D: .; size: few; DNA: TGTGCCAGCAGCCTGAATGATGATACGCAGTATTTT; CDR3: CASSLNDDTQYF
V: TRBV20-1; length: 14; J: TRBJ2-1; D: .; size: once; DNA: TGCAGTGCAGGGCGACCTAACTCCTACAATGAGCAGTTCTTC; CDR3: CSAGRPNSYNEQFF
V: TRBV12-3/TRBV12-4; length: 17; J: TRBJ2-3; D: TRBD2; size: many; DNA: TGTGCCAGCAGTTCGCTGGTCTCTAGCGGGTTCCCAGATACGCAGTATTTT; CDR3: CASSSLVSSGFPDTQYF
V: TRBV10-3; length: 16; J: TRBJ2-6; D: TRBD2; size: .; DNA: TGTGCCATGGGGACTAGCGGGAGGACTGGGGCCAACGTCCTGACTTTC; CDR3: CAMGTSGRTGANVLTF
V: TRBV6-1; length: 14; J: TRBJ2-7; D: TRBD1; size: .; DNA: TGTGCCAGCAGTGCTCAGGGGGTCGGGTCCGAGCAGTACTTC; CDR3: CASSAQGVGSEQYF
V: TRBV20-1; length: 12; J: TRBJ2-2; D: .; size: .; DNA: TGCAGTGCCTCTAGGAGCACCGGGGAGCTGTTTTTT; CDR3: CSASRSTGELFF
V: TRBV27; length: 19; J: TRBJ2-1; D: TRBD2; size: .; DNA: TGTGCCAGCAGTTTTTACCCCGGGACTAGCGGGGTAGGGCACAATGAGCAGTTCTTC; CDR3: CASSFYPGTSGVGHNEQFF
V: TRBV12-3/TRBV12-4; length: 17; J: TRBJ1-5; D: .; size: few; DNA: TGTGCCAGCAGTTTAGGGGGAGTCCCCAGCCCCGGTCAGCCCCAGCATTTT; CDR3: CASSLGGVPSPGQPQHF
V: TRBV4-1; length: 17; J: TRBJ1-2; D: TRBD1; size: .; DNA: TGCGCCAGCAGCCAAGGTGGGACAGGCGTTACTAACTATGGCTACACCTTC; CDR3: CASSQGGTGVTNYGYTF
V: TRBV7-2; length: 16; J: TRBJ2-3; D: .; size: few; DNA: TGTGCCAGCAGCTTAGCGGGCCGGATACTCACAGATACGCAGTATTTT; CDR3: CASSLAGRILTDTQYF
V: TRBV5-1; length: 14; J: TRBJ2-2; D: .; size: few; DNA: TGCGCCAGCAGCTTGTTATCTTTCACCGGGGAGCTGTTTTTT; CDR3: CASSLLSFTGELFF
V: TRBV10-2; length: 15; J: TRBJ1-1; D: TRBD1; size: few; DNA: TGCGCCAGCAGAGGGGGGGGCCAGGGGGCCACTGAAGCTTTCTTT; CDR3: CASRGGGQGATEAFF
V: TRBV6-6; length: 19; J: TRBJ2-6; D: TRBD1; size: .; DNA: TGTGCCAGCAGTTATGCCCAGGGACAGGGGAGATCTGGGGCCAACGTCCTGACTTTC; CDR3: CASSYAQGQGRSGANVLTF
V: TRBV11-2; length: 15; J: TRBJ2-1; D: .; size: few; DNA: TGTGCCAGCAGCCGGGGCCAGGCCTCCTACAATGAGCAGTTCTTC; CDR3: CASSRGQASYNEQFF
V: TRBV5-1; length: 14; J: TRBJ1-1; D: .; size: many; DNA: TGCGCCAGCAGCGGACGGGGGGAGGGAGCTGAAGCTTTCTTT; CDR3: CASSGRGEGAEAFF
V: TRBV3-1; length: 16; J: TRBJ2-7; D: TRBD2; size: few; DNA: TGTGCCAGCAGCCAAGATGCTGCGGGACTAGCGGGGGAGCAGTACTTC; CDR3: CASSQDAAGLAGEQYF
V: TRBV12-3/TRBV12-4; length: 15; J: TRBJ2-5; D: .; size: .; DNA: TGTGCCAGCAGTTTAATGACGGGAGAGGGAGAGACCCAGTACTTC; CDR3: CASSLMTGEGETQYF
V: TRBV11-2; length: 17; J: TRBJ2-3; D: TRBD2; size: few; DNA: TGTGCCAGCAGCTTAGCCCCCAGCGGGAGCGGATTAGATACGCAGTATTTT; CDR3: CASSLAPSGSGLDTQYF
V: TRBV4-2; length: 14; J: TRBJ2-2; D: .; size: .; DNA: TGTGCCAGCAGCCTCGGATCGGTCACCGGGGAGCTGTTTTTT; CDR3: CASSLGSVTGELFF
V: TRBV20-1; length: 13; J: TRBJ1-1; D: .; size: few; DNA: TGCAGTGCTAGAGATAGACAATACGCTGAAGCTTTCTTT; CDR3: CSARDRQYAEAFF
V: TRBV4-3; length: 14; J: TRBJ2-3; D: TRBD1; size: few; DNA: TGCGCCAGCAGCCAAGGGACAGGGATAGATACGCAGTATTTT; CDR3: CASSQGTGIDTQYF
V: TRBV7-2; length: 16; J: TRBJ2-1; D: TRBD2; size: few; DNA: TGTGCCAGCAGCTTAGTTCAGGGACTAGCGGGGAATGAGCAGTTCTTC; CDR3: CASSLVQGLAGNEQFF
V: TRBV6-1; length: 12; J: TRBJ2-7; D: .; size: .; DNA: TGTGCCAGCCGGAAGACCCCCTACGAGCAGTACTTC; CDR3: CASRKTPYEQYF
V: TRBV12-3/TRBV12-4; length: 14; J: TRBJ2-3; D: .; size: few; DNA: TGTGCCAGCAGTCTTCTTTCCCGCACAGATACGCAGTATTTT; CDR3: CASSLLSRTDTQYF
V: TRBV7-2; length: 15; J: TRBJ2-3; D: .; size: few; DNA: TGTGCCAGCAGCTTAAACTTGCGTAGCACAGATACGCAGTATTTT; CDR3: CASSLNLRSTDTQYF